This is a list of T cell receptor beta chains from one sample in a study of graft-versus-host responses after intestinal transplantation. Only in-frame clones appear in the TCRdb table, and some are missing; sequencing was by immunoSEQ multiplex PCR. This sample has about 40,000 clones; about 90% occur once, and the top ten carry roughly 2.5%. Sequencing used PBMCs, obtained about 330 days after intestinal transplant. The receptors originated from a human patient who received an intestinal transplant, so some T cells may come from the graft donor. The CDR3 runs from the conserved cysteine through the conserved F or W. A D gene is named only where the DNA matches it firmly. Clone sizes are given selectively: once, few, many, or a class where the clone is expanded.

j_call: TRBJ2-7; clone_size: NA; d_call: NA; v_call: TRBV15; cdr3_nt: TGTGCCACCAGCAGAGAGCGGGCCCTCTACGAGCAGTACTTC; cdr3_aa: CATSRERALYEQYF
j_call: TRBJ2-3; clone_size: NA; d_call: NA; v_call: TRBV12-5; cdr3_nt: TGTGCTAGTGGTTTGCTCACAGATACGCAGTATTTT; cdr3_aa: CASGLLTDTQYF
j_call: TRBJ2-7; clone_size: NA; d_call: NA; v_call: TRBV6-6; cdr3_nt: TGTGCCAGCAGTTACCAACCCCCGCAGTACTTC; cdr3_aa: CASSYQPPQYF
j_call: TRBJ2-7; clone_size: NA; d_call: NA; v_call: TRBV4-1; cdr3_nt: TGCGCCAGCAGATACGACTCAAGCTCCTACGAGCAGTACTTC; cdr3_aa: CASRYDSSSYEQYF
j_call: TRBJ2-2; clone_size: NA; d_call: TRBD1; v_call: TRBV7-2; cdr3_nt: TGTGCCAGCAGCTTTAGACAGGGCACCGGGGAGCTGTTTTTT; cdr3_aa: CASSFRQGTGELFF
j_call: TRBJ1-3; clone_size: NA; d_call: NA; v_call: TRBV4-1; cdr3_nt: TGCGCCAGCAGCCAAGTTGGATCAGGGATTGTTGATGGGAACACCATATATTTT; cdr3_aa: CASSQVGSGIVDGNTIYF
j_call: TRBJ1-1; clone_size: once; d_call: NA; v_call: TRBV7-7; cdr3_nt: TGTGCTAGCAGCGCGACAGTGAACACTGAAGCTTTCTTT; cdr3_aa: CASSATVNTEAFF
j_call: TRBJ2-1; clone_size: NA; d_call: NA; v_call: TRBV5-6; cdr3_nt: TGTGCCAGCAGCTTGGTATCGGCAGCCTACAATGAGCAGTTCTTC; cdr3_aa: CASSLVSAAYNEQFF
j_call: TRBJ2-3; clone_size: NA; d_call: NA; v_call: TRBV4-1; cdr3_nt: TGCGCCAGCAGCCAAGATCAAACAGGTGCTAGCACAGATACGCAGTATTTT; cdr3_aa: CASSQDQTGASTDTQYF
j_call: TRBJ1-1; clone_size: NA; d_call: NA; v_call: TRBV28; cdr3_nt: TGTGCCAGCAGTTTATCGGGGAGCACTGAAGCTTTCTTT; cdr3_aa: CASSLSGSTEAFF
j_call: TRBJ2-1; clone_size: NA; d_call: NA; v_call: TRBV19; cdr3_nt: TGTGCCAGTAGTATATCGCGACGGGGGCTTTACAATGAGCAGTTCTTC; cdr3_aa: CASSISRRGLYNEQFF
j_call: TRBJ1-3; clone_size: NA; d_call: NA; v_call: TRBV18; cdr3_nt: TGTGCCAGCTCACCAAGTCGGAGCTCTGGAAACACCATATATTTT; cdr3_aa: CASSPSRSSGNTIYF
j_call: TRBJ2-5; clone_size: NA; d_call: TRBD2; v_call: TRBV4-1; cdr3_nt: TGCGCCAGCAGCCAAGCCAGGGCTAGCGGGATGCAAGAGACCCAGTACTTC; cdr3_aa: CASSQARASGMQETQYF
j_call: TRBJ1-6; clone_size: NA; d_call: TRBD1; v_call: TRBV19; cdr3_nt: TGTGCCAGTAGTATTGAGCCCGGACAGGGAAATTCACCCCTCCACTTT; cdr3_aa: CASSIEPGQGNSPLHF
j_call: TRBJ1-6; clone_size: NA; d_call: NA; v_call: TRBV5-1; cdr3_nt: TGCGCCAGCAGCTTGGGAAGGGTTATGTCACCCCTCCACTTT; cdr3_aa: CASSLGRVMSPLHF
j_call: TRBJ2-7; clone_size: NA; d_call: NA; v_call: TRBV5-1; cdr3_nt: TGCGCCAGCAGCCGCGAGAGACTAGGATCCTACGAGCAGTACTTC; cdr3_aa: CASSRERLGSYEQYF
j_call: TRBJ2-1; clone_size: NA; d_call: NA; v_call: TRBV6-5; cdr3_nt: TGTGCCAGCAGTTACTCGAGTAACAGGGCGGATGAGCAGTTCTTC; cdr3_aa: CASSYSSNRADEQFF
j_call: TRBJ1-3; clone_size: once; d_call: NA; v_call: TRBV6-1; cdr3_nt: TGTGCCAGCAGCGCCACGGCAGCCTCTGGAAACACCATATATTTT; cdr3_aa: CASSATAASGNTIYF
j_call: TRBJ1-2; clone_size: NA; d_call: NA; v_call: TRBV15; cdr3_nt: TGTGCCACTAGACCGGGGCGGGGCCATGGCTACACCTTC; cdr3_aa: CATRPGRGHGYTF
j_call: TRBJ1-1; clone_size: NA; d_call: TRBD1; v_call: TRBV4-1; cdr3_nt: TGCGCCAGCAGCCAGTTTGGGACAGCGAACACTGAAGCTTTCTTT; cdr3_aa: CASSQFGTANTEAFF
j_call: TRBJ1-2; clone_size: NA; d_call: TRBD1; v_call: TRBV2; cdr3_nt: TGTGCCAGCAGTCGAACCGGGACAGGGAGCGGCTACACCTTC; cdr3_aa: CASSRTGTGSGYTF
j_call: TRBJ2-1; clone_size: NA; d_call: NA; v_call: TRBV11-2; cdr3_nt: TGTGCCAGCAGCCATGGGACCTACAATGAGCAGTTCTTC; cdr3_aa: CASSHGTYNEQFF
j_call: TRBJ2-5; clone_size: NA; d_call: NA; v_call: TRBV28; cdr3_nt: TGTGCCAGCAGTTTTCTATATGTTGAGACCCAGTACTTC; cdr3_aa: CASSFLYVETQYF
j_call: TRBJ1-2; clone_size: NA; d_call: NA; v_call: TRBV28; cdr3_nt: TGTGCCACCCGAAAGGGGGACGGCTATGGCTACACCTTC; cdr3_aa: CATRKGDGYGYTF
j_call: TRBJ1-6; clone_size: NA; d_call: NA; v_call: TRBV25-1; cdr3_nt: TGTGCCAGCAGTTGGCAGGGGCAAAATTCACCCCTCCACTTT; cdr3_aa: CASSWQGQNSPLHF
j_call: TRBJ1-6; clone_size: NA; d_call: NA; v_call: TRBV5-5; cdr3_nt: TGTGCCAGCAGCTCAGGAAGCAGGCCCTCCTATAATTCACCCCTCCACTTT; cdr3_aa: CASSSGSRPSYNSPLHF
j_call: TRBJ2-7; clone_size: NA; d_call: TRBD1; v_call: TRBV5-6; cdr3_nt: TGTGCCAGCAGTTGGACAGGGGAGGCCCACGAGCAGTACTTC; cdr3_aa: CASSWTGEAHEQYF
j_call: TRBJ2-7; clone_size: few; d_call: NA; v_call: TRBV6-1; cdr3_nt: TGTGCCAGCAGTGAAAAAGGGGTCAACGAGCAGTACTTC; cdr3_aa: CASSEKGVNEQYF
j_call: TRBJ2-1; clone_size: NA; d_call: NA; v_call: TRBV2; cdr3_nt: TGTGCCAGCAGAGGGGAAGGGAGCAACAATGAGCAGTTCTTC; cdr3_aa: CASRGEGSNNEQFF
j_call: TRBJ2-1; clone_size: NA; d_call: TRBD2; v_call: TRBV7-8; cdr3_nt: TGTGCCAGCAGCTCACCGACTAGCGGGAGTAGGAATGAGCAGTTCTTC; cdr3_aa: CASSSPTSGSRNEQFF
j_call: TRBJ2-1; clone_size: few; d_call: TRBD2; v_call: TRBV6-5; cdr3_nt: TGTGCCAGCAGTTCGGACTGGCGGGAGCATGAGCAGTTCTTC; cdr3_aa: CASSSDWREHEQFF
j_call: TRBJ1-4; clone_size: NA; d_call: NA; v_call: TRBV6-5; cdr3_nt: TGTGCCAGCAGTTTGAATTTATATAATGAAAAACTGTTTTTT; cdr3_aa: CASSLNLYNEKLFF
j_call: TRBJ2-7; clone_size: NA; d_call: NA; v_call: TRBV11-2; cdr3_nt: TGTGCCAGCAGCTTACCCAGCTCCTACGAGCAGTACTTC; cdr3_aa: CASSLPSSYEQYF
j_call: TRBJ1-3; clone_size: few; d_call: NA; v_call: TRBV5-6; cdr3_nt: TGTGCCAGCAGCTTGGAACTCGGACGGGCAGACACCATATATTTT; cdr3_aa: CASSLELGRADTIYF
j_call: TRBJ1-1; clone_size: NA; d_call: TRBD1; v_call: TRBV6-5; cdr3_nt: TGTGCCAGCAGTCAGTCACGACAGGGGGACACTGAAGCTTTCTTT; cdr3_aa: CASSQSRQGDTEAFF
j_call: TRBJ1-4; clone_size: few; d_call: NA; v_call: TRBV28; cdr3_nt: TGTGCCAGCGCGGGTGGGGGAACTAATGAAAAACTGTTTTTT; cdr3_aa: CASAGGGTNEKLFF
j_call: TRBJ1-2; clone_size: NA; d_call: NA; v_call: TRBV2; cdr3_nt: TGTGCCAGCAGAAACGTACCCACGAACTATGGCTACACCTTC; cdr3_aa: CASRNVPTNYGYTF
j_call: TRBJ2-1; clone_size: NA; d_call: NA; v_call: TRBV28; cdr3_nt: TGTGCCAGCAGCCCCGGAGGGCCTTCCTACAATGAGCAGTTCTTC; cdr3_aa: CASSPGGPSYNEQFF
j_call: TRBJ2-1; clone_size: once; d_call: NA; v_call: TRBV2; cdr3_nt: TGTGCCAGCAGTGAAGATGGTTGGCAGGGGTCCTACAATGAGCAGTTCTTC; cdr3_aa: CASSEDGWQGSYNEQFF
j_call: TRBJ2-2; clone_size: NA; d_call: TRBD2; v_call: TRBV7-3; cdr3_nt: TGTGCCAGCAGCCCCAACACAGCGGGGGCCACCGGGGAGCTGTTTTTT; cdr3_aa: CASSPNTAGATGELFF
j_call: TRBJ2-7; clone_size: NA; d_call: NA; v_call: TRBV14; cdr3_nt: TGTGCCAGTTCAGGGAACTTTCCCTCCTACGAGCAGTACTTC; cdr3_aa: CASSGNFPSYEQYF
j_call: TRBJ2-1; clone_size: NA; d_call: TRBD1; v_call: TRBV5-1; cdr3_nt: TGCGCCAGCAGCCCGGACAGGGCCCACAATGAGCAGTTCTTC; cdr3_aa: CASSPDRAHNEQFF
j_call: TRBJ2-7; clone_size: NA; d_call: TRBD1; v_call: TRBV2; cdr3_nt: TGTGCCAGCACTAAGAGCGGACAGGGTATGTGGGAGCAGTACTTC; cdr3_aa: CASTKSGQGMWEQYF
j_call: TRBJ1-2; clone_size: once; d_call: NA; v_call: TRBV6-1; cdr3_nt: TGTGCCAGCAGCGCCTGGCAGGCCCTCGATGGCTACACCTTC; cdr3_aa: CASSAWQALDGYTF